Shown below are 29 T cell receptor beta chains from a single sample sequenced in a study of blood T cells in healthy people across ages. PCR was performed a second time for roughly 7 to 12 cycles using a sample-barcoded 5' primer and a J-beta primer mix. One entry per CDR3 protein results from TCRdb running MiXCR on the 5' RACE reads. The sample consists of over 1,500,000 distinct CDR3 sequences, roughly 50% of them appearing once. Material for sequencing was blood. The receptors originated from a woman in her forties in good health.

This sequence joins TRBV10-3 and TRBJ2-5, with 9 bases lining up with TRBD2. Germline V gives CDR1 ENHRY, CDR2 SYGVKD. This CDR3 is built from 13 residues. The J segment lost 6 bases and the V segment lost 8 bases, leaving 7 bases of the junction unmatched. The CDR3 DNA sequence: TGTGCCATCGCCGGGACTAGCTTACAGACCCAGTACTTC. Translating it yields CAIAGTSLQTQYF.

The table lists this clonotype with a few counts. The V and J genes are TRBV20-1 and TRBJ2-7, with 12 bases that match TRBD2. Per germline, CDR1 DFQATT and CDR2 SNEGSKA (reference sequence). The CDR3 has 16 residues. V lost 4 bases to trimming and J lost 2 bases; unmatched junction nucleotides: 9. Here the CDR3 DNA reads TGCAGTGCTAACCTAGCGGGGGGGCGGAGGACCTACGAGCAGTACTTC. Protein: CSANLAGGRRTYEQYF.

In this sample, this clonotype turned up a few times. The rearrangement uses TRBV4-2 and TRBJ2-4; either TRBD1 or TRBD2 may supply D (5 bases each). Trimming removed 0 bases at V and 2 bases at J, with 17 bases between. Germline V CDR1 and CDR2: LGHNA, YNFKEQ. The CDR3 runs 18 residues. CDR3 DNA: TGTGCCAGCAGCCAAGATCCGGGGCAGGGTAAATCCAAAAACATTCAGTACTTC. Its protein product is CASSQDPGQGKSKNIQYF.

The chain uses TRBV6-2 or TRBV6-3 and TRBJ2-1, with TRBD1 matching over 7 bases. This CDR3 is 15 amino acids long. Germline CDR1 reads MNHEY; CDR2 reads SVGEGT. V trimming: 2 bases; J trimming: 4 bases; junction bases outside the gene matches: 5. CDR3 nucleotides: TGTGCCAGCAGTTACGTCGGACAGGTATACAATGAGCAGTTCTTC. Its translation is CASSYVGQVYNEQFF.

V and J are TRBV24-1 and TRBJ2-6; D is unclear. Germline CDR1 reads KGHDR; CDR2 reads SFDVKD. The CDR3 extends over 16 amino acids. Trimming removed 4 bases at V and 0 bases at J, with 9 bases between. The CDR3: CATSDPGTSGANVLTF. The CDR3 nucleotides are TGTGCCACCAGTGACCCCGGCACCTCTGGGGCCAACGTCCTGACTTTC.

This clonotype appeared once. V and J are TRBV20-1 and TRBJ2-1; D perhaps matches TRBD1 (6 bases). The germline CDR1 and CDR2 sequences are DFQATT and SNEGSKA (reference sequence). The length of the CDR3 is 14 residues. CDR3 sequence reads: CGVKGGGQGNEQFF. DNA of the CDR3: TGCGGTGTAAAAGGTGGGGGCCAAGGGAATGAGCAGTTCTTC.

The chain has TRBV6-5 and TRBJ1-2; D gene ambiguous. The ends were cut back, 0 bases at V and 6 bases at J, with 14 bases in the middle. Germline V gene data show CDR1 as MNHEY and CDR2 as SVGAGI. The length of the CDR3 is 15 residues. CDR3 DNA sequence: TGTGCCAGCAGTTACTCGACGGGGTTACGGAATGGCTACACCTTC. It is translated as CASSYSTGLRNGYTF.

The V call is TRBV7-2, the J call TRBJ2-1; a possible D gene is TRBD2 (6 bases). V was cut by 4 bases and J by 10 bases, with 17 bases left in between. The CDR3 sequence is 14 residues long. Per the germline V gene, CDR1 is SGHTA and CDR2 is FQGNSA. CDR3 nucleotide sequence: TGTGCCAGCAGCTCCGGTGGAGGGTACTACGAGCAGTTCTTC. Protein: CASSSGGGYYEQFF.

The J gene is TRBJ2-3, the V gene TRBV7-9, with TRBD1 identical over 7 bases. Trimming at V came to 5 bases and at J to 1 base, leaving 12 bases not matched to a gene. Germline V CDR1 and CDR2: SEHNR, FQNEAQ (reference sequence). This CDR3 region has 17 residues. The DNA for the CDR3 is TGTGCCAGCAGCGGACGGGACAGATTGGGGGGCACAGATACGCAGTATTTT. Protein sequence: CASSGRDRLGGTDTQYF. The full variable domain, with the rest looked up from reference TRBV7-9 and TRBJ2-3, is DTGVSQNPRHKITKRGQNVTFRCDPISEHNRLYWYRQTLGQGPEFLTYFQNEAQLEKSRLLSDRFSAERPKGSFSTLEIQRTEQGDSAMYLCASSGRDRLGGTDTQYFGPGTRLTVL.

Here the CDR3 reads CASSHRRKTQYF. CDR3 in DNA: TGCGCCAGCAGCCACAGGAGGAAGACCCAGTACTTC. This chain joins TRBV4-3 and TRBJ2-7; perhaps TRBD2 as D (5 bases). The J call is doubtful: the DNA matches TRBJ2-5 better. Per the germline V gene, CDR1 is LGHNA and CDR2 is YSLEER. The CDR3 runs to 12 residues.

This sequence joins TRBV27 and TRBJ1-6; perhaps TRBD1 as D (6 bases). Trimming removed 5 bases from V and 4 bases from J, with 15 bases in between. Germline V gene sequence: CDR1 MNHEY, CDR2 SMNVEV (reference sequence). This CDR3 contains 16 residues. CDR3 sequence: CASSRDQGPYNSPLHF. CDR3 nucleotides: TGTGCCAGCAGTCGGGACCAGGGGCCATATAATTCACCCCTCCACTTT.

This clonotype turned up a few times. The CDR3 DNA follows: TGCAGAGGAGCGGACAGGCATGACTATGGCTACACCTTC. This sequence encodes CRGADRHDYGYTF. This chain connects TRBV20-1 to TRBJ1-2; 7 bases match TRBD1. Germline loops: CDR1 DFQATT, CDR2 SNEGSKA (reference sequence). The CDR3 sequence is 13 residues long.

This chain connects TRBV2 to TRBJ2-5, with 11 bases that match TRBD2. There are 15 residues in the CDR3. With 6 bases clipped from V and 2 bases from J, the junction kept 5 bases outside the gene matches. The germline V gene encodes CDR1 SNHLY and CDR2 FYNNEI. In DNA form, the CDR3 reads TGTGCCAGCAGGGGGGGACTAGCGGAGCAAGAGACCCAGTACTTC. It codes for CASRGGLAEQETQYF.

In its sample, this clonotype was seen a few times. The chain joins TRBV20-1 to TRBJ1-4; 7 nucleotides agree with TRBD1. Per germline, CDR1 DFQATT and CDR2 SNEGSKA (reference sequence). J gave up 8 bases and V 6 bases, and 9 bases lay outside the gene matches. The CDR3 consists of 13 residues. The CDR3 loop is CSALTGVGEKLFF. As DNA, the CDR3 is TGCAGTGCCCTTACAGGGGTGGGGGAAAAACTGTTTTTT.

This chain connects TRBV6-5 to TRBJ2-1, with unresolved D. The J call may be mistaken, given a closer DNA end match to TRBJ2-7. Germline V CDR1 and CDR2: MNHEY, SVGAGI. This CDR3 contains 15 residues. CDR3: CASSSLKGSYNEQYF. The CDR3 bases are TGTGCCAGCAGTTCCCTAAAGGGCTCCTACAATGAGCAGTACTTC.

This clonotype was seen a handful of times. The V call is TRBV7-2, the J call TRBJ2-1; TRBD1 matches at 10 bases. The ends lost 6 bases at V and 9 bases at J; junction bases unmatched: 5. Germline CDR1 and CDR2: SGHTA and FQGNSA. The CDR3 covers 13 residues. CDR3 loop: CASSYRTGGEQFF. The CDR3 DNA reads as TGTGCCAGCAGTTACAGGACAGGGGGTGAGCAGTTCTTC.

The rearrangement joins TRBV20-1 to TRBJ2-1; tentatively, D is TRBD2 (7 bases). This CDR3 has 17 residues. V lost 3 bases, J lost 5 bases, and 23 bases lay in between. The germline gives CDR1 DFQATT, CDR2 SNEGSKA (reference sequence). The CDR3 bases are TGCAGTGCTAGGCCGCCCTCGGGGGCGGGGGTGAACAATGAGCAGTTCTTC. Its translation is CSARPPSGAGVNNEQFF.

CDR3 amino acids: CASSLRQGFNSPLHF. The DNA of the CDR3 is TGTGCCAGCAGTTTAAGACAGGGCTTTAATTCACCCCTCCACTTT. The rearrangement uses TRBV12-3 or TRBV12-4 and TRBJ1-6, with 7 bases lining up with TRBD1. V gave up 2 bases and J gave up 6 bases; unmatched junction bases: 4. The length of the CDR3 is 15 residues.

This clonotype has just a few counts. V and J are TRBV28 and TRBJ2-5, with D possibly matching TRBD2 (6 bases). The V gene lost 6 bases and the J gene lost 3 bases, with 17 bases spanning the gap. The germline gives CDR1 MDHEN, CDR2 SYDVKM. CDR3 length equals 15 residues. CDR3 bases: TGTGCCAGCAGCTCACCGGGGGAAGTAAAAGAGACCCAGTACTTC. The encoded protein is CASSSPGEVKETQYF.

The rearrangement joins TRBV3-1 to TRBJ2-4, with 13 bases aligning to TRBD2. This CDR3 has 19 amino acids. Per the germline V gene, CDR1 is LGHDT and CDR2 is YNNKEL (reference sequence). With V trimmed by 1 base and J by 8 bases, 14 bases remained unmatched. CDR3 region: CASSQATGLAGFGGDIQYF. The CDR3 coding sequence is TGTGCCAGCAGCCAAGCGACGGGACTAGCGGGGTTTGGAGGGGACATTCAGTACTTC.

The rearrangement uses TRBV29-1 and TRBJ2-1, with D possibly called TRBD1 or TRBD2 (6 bases each). Trimming cost V 3 bases and J 14 bases, with 20 bases left between them. This CDR3 spans 13 amino acids. Per the germline V gene, CDR1 is SQVTM and CDR2 is ANQGSEA. The CDR3 sequence is CSVEIPMEGGEFF. CDR3 DNA sequence: TGCAGCGTTGAGATCCCCATGGAGGGGGGAGAGTTCTTC.

The V and J genes are TRBV5-1 and TRBJ2-5; D remains ambiguous. The CDR3 length is 13 residues. V was shortened by 1 base and J by 5 bases, with 9 bases between the two germline ends. Germline CDR1 is SGHRS and CDR2 is YFSETQ. The CDR3 DNA sequence: TGCGCCAGCAGCTTGCTCGATGCGGAGACCCAGTACTTC. It translates to CASSLLDAETQYF.

This clonotype has only a few counts. Being one base from a much bigger clone, this may be a read error. The chain is built from TRBV12-3 or TRBV12-4 and TRBJ2-7; tentatively, D is TRBD1 (5 bases). CDR3 length equals 14 residues. Trimming stripped 5 bases from V and 2 bases from J, with 13 bases between. The chain's CDR3 is CASSVGPGPYEQYF. Written as DNA, the CDR3 is TGTGCCAGCAGTGTAGGTCCAGGGCCCTACGAGCAGTACTTC.

This clonotype was detected a few times. The gene calls are TRBV3-1 and TRBJ2-5; a weak D match, TRBD2 (6 bases). The V and J ends lost 4 bases and 2 bases respectively, with 14 bases between them. Germline CDR1 reads LGHDT; CDR2 reads YNNKEL (reference sequence). The CDR3 runs to 15 residues. CDR3 amino acids: CASSLNPGTQETQYF. Here the CDR3 DNA reads TGTGCCAGCAGCCTGAACCCCGGGACTCAAGAGACCCAGTACTTC.

The J gene is TRBJ2-3, the V gene TRBV24-1; possible D gene TRBD2, 5 bases. Germline V gene lookup returns CDR1 KGHDR and CDR2 SFDVKD. The CDR3 consists of 13 residues. Trimming left V 5 bases short and J 9 bases short, with 14 bases between. This CDR3 is CATSAPPGRTQYF. The CDR3 DNA reads TGTGCCACCAGTGCTCCTCCGGGAAGAACGCAGTATTTT.

The rearrangement uses TRBV6-1 and TRBJ1-2; D uncertain. Germline-derived CDR1 and CDR2 are MNHNS and SASEGT. The CDR3 extends over 13 amino acids. The V end was cut by 6 bases, the J end by 2 bases, with 10 bases between. The CDR3 coding sequence is TGTGCCAGCAGCGATATAGGGAACTATGGCTACACCTTC. Its translation is CASSDIGNYGYTF.

The table lists this clonotype with a few counts. This rearrangement joins TRBV21-1 to TRBJ2-5; TRBD1 is the table's D call, not checked against the DNA. TRBV21-1 is annotated as a pseudogene. The CDR3 is 15 amino acids. The CDR3, as DNA: TGTGCCAGCAGCAAAGTTCCGGGCACCCCCAAGACCCAGTACTTC. Its protein is CASSKVPGTPKTQYF.

DNA for the CDR3: TGTGCCAGCAGCTCTACCGGGACTCCCTCCTACAATGAGCAGTTCTTC. This codes for CASSSTGTPSYNEQFF. The chain joins TRBV9 to TRBJ2-1, with D possibly TRBD2 on 6 matching bases. The CDR3 has 16 residues. Per germline, CDR1 SGDLS and CDR2 YYNGEE. Trimming left V 4 bases short and J 0 bases short, with 14 bases between. Using reference TRBV9 and TRBJ2-1 for the parts outside the CDR3, the full variable domain is DSGVTQTPKHLITATGQRVTLRCSPRSGDLSVYWYQQSLDQGLQFLIQYYNGEERAKGNILERFSAQQFPDLHSELNLSSLELGDSALYFCASSSTGTPSYNEQFFGPGTRLTVL.

The chain links TRBV29-1 to TRBJ1-2, with no clear D. This CDR3 is built from 12 residues. The ends were cut back, 0 bases at V and 2 bases at J, with 4 bases in the middle. The V gene's germline CDR1 is SQVTM and CDR2 ANQGSEA. Written as DNA, the CDR3 is TGCAGCGTTGAAGATAGGAACTATGGCTACACCTTC. Residues: CSVEDRNYGYTF.